The next 14 T cell receptor beta chains were all read from a single sample in a study of T cells in localized non-small cell lung cancer (dated by TCRdb to the early 2020s). The method was the immunoSEQ multiplex PCR assay. TCRdb limited this immuneACCESS table to in-frame rearrangements with V and J called. A share of clones is missing; checked studies link under half to unresolved V genes, and the rest is unexplained. The sample table contains about 78,000 clones; only one count was recorded for around four fifths of them. Around 2.8% of the sample goes to the ten largest clones. Material: peripheral blood, obtained before any cancer treatment. Every receptor here comes from a man aged 35-69 years with stage I lung adenocarcinoma.

This CDR3 is CAWSVRGSGELFF. The CDR3 coding sequence is TGTGCCTGGAGTGTTAGGGGGTCCGGGGAGCTGTTTTTT. The chain has TRBV30 and TRBJ2-2; the D gene is possibly TRBD1 (6 bases). CDR1 and CDR2 from the germline V gene are GTSNPN and SVGIG (reference sequence). The CDR3 loop spans 13 amino acids. V gave up 0 bases and J gave up 6 bases, with 8 bases separating them.

The rearrangement links TRBV27 to TRBJ2-7, with 8 bases aligning to TRBD1. Trimming at V came to 4 bases and at J to 1 base, leaving 9 bases not matched to a gene. The length of the CDR3 is 16 residues. CDR1 MNHEY and CDR2 SMNVEV come from the germline V gene (reference sequence). CDR3 protein: CASSSPGQGLSYEQYF. In DNA form, the CDR3 reads TGTGCCAGCAGTTCTCCTGGACAGGGCCTTTCCTACGAGCAGTACTTC.

The chain combines TRBV5-6 with TRBJ1-2; 11 bases fit TRBD1. The germline CDR1 and CDR2 sequences are SGHDT and YYEEEE. The CDR3 runs to 15 residues. J gave up 8 bases and V 1 base, and 7 bases lay outside the gene matches. CDR3 bases: TGTGCCAGCAGCTTGTTCTGGACAGGGGGCATCGGCTACACCTTC. Amino acids: CASSLFWTGGIGYTF.

The genes are TRBV7-3 and TRBJ1-2; D may be TRBD1 (6 bases). The CDR3 runs to 15 residues. Germline assignment: CDR1 SGHTA and CDR2 FQGTGA. The V end lost 5 bases, the J end lost 8 bases, and 21 bases lay between the germline ends. The CDR3 sequence: CASSRSIQGRSGYTF. In DNA form, the CDR3 reads TGTGCCAGCAGCCGTAGTATCCAGGGGCGATCGGGCTACACCTTC.

The V call is TRBV9, the J call TRBJ2-5; either TRBD1 or TRBD2 may fit D (5 bases each). The ends were cut back, 0 bases at V and 6 bases at J, with 12 bases in the middle. CDR1 is SGDLS and CDR2 is YYNGEE in the germline V gene. The CDR3 is made up of 14 amino acids. The CDR3 loop reads CASSVEPQGQTQYF. The DNA of the CDR3 is TGTGCCAGCAGCGTAGAGCCTCAGGGACAGACCCAGTACTTC.

The chain carries TRBV27 and TRBJ1-4, with D possibly being TRBD1 (5 bases). The CDR3 runs to 13 residues. V gave up 6 bases and J gave up 5 bases, with 10 bases separating them. The germline gives CDR1 MNHEY, CDR2 SMNVEV (reference sequence). The CDR3 loop is CASSRRGNEKLFF. The DNA of the CDR3 is TGTGCCAGCAGCCGACGGGGGAATGAAAAACTGTTTTTT.

V usage is TRBV6-1 and J usage is TRBJ2-5; D is unresolved. Per germline, CDR1 MNHNS and CDR2 SASEGT. The CDR3 has 18 amino acids. The V and J ends lost 4 bases and 2 bases respectively, with 23 bases between them. The CDR3: CASSARANQLYPQETQYF. CDR3 DNA sequence: TGTGCCAGCAGTGCCCGAGCAAACCAGTTGTATCCACAAGAGACCCAGTACTTC.

This chain joins TRBV29-1 and TRBJ2-2; no firm D call. Trimming took off 7 bases at V and 5 bases at J, with 11 bases between the two ends. The CDR3 has 12 amino acids. CDR1 SQVTM and CDR2 ANQGSEA come from the germline V gene. In nucleotides, the CDR3 is TGCAGCGCCCGAATGGGTACCGGGGAGCTGTTTTTT. Amino acids: CSARMGTGELFF.

This chain connects TRBV7-2 to TRBJ2-1; 8 bases align to TRBD2. This CDR3 spans 17 amino acids. Germline V gene data show CDR1 as SGHTA and CDR2 as FQGNSA. The V gene end was trimmed by 1 base and the J gene end by 3 bases; junction bases not matched to a gene: 8. The CDR3 DNA sequence: TGTGCCAGCAGCTTAGGTGCCCCCGGGGGGGGCTACAATGAGCAGTTCTTC. This sequence encodes CASSLGAPGGGYNEQFF.

The V gene is TRBV28, the J gene TRBJ2-7; 11 bases map to TRBD2. Germline CDR1 and CDR2: MDHEN and SYDVKM. The V segment lost 4 bases and the J segment 4 bases; nucleotides outside the gene matches: 6. This CDR3 has 15 residues. CDR3 amino acids: CASSSPGTSGYEQYF. CDR3 nucleotide sequence: TGTGCCAGCAGTTCTCCCGGGACTAGCGGTTACGAGCAGTACTTC.

In this sample, this clone turned up a few times. V and J are TRBV5-1 and TRBJ2-1; 8 nucleotides match TRBD2. The CDR3 covers 14 residues. Germline V CDR1 and CDR2: SGHRS, YFSETQ. V trimming: 4 bases; J trimming: 6 bases; junction bases outside the gene matches: 6. DNA for the CDR3: TGCGCCAGCAGCCTACCGGGAGGGGGCAATGAGCAGTTCTTC. This gives the protein CASSLPGGGNEQFF.

This chain links TRBV6-1 with TRBJ1-4, with a tentative D call TRBD1 (6 bases). Germline V CDR1 and CDR2: MNHNS, SASEGT. CDR3 length equals 15 residues. The V gene lost 6 bases and the J gene lost 8 bases, with 19 bases spanning the gap. The CDR3 DNA follows: TGTGCCAGCAGACCCCCCATGGGGGCGGAAGAAAAACTGTTTTTT. It yields the protein CASRPPMGAEEKLFF.

V is TRBV7-9 and J is TRBJ1-4; 8 nucleotides line up with TRBD1. Trimming removed 1 base from V and 5 bases from J; junction bases left unmatched: 3. CDR1 SEHNR and CDR2 FQNEAQ come from the germline V gene (reference sequence). The CDR3 extends over 15 amino acids. The CDR3 DNA reads TGTGCCAGCAGCTTAGTTGACAGGGGAAATGAAAAACTGTTTTTT. It is translated as CASSLVDRGNEKLFF.

J is TRBJ2-1 and V is TRBV7-9; TRBD2 aligns across 7 bases. CDR1 is SEHNR, CDR2 FQNEAQ, per germline (reference sequence). With 3 bases clipped from V and 4 bases from J, the junction kept 12 bases outside the gene matches. This CDR3 has 17 amino acids. The CDR3 DNA follows: TGTGCCAGCAGCTTTAGTCGGGACTACAATTTATACAATGAGCAGTTCTTC. Translation: CASSFSRDYNLYNEQFF.